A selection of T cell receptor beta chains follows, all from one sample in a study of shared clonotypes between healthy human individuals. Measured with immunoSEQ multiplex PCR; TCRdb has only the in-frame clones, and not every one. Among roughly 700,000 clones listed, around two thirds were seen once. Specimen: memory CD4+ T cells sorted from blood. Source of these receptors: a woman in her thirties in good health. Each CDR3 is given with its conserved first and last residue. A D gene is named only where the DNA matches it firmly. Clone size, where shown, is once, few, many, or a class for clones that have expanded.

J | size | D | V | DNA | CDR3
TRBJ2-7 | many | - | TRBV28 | TGTGCCAGCAGACCACTTACAATGAGCTCCTACGAGCAGTACTTC | CASRPLTMSSYEQYF
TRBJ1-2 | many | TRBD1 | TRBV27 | TGTGCCAGCAGTTTTGTGGACTCCCAGGGGGGAGTATATGGCTACACCTTC | CASSFVDSQGGVYGYTF
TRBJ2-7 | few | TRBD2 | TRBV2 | TGTGCCGGTGGGACTAGCGGGTACTACGAGCAGTACTTC | CAGGTSGYYEQYF
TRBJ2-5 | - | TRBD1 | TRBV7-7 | TGTGCCAGCAGCTTAGGCGGACAGGGAGGAGAGACCCAGTACTTC | CASSLGGQGGETQYF
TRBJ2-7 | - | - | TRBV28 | TGTGCCAGCAGAAACCCTTTACACTACGAGCAGTACTTC | CASRNPLHYEQYF
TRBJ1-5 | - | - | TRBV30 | TGTGCCTGGAGTCCCAGGGGCAATCAGCCCCAGCATTTT | CAWSPRGNQPQHF
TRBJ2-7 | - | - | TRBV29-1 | TGCAGCGTTGAAACCCACTCCTACGAGCAGTACTTC | CSVETHSYEQYF
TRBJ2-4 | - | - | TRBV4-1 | TGCGCCAGCAGCCAAGATAAGGCGGGACTAGCCAAAAACATTCAGTACTTC | CASSQDKAGLAKNIQYF
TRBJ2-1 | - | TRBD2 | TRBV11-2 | TGTGCCAGCAGCCGTAGGCGGGAGGGAGGGAATGAGCAGTTCTTC | CASSRRREGGNEQFF
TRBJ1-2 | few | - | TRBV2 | TGTGCCAGCCATCAGGGTTTAGCTAACTATGGCTACACCTTC | CASHQGLANYGYTF
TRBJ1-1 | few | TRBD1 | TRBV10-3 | TGTGCCATCAGGGGACAGAGCATGAACACTGAAGCTTTCTTT | CAIRGQSMNTEAFF
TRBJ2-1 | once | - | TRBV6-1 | TGTGCCAGTCAACTCGGGTACTCAGGTGAGCAGTTCTTC | CASQLGYSGEQFF
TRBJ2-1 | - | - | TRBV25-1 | TGTGCCAGCAGTGAGGGAAGCGGCTACTCCTACAATGAGCAGTTCTTC | CASSEGSGYSYNEQFF
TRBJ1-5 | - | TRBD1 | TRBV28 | TGTGCCAGCAGCCGGACAGGAGGCCTCAATCAGCCCCAGCATTTT | CASSRTGGLNQPQHF
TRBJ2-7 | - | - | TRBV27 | TGTGCCAGCAGTTTATTCGCCAGCCCACCGGGCGAGCAGTACTTC | CASSLFASPPGEQYF
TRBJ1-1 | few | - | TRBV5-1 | TGCGCCAGCAGCCCTATTTCAGAGGCCTCGAACACTGAAGCTTTCTTT | CASSPISEASNTEAFF
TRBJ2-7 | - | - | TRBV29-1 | TGCAGCGTTGGAGGGGACCACGAGCAGTACTTC | CSVGGDHEQYF
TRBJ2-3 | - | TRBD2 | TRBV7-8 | TGTGCCAGCGGGACTAGCGGGAACACAGATACGCAGTATTTT | CASGTSGNTDTQYF
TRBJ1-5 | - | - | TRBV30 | TGTGCCTCCCAAAGCGGGGGCTCGGATCAGCCCCAGCATTTT | CASQSGGSDQPQHF
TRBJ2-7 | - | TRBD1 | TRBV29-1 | TGCAGCGTGGTCCCGGGACAGGGGACCTACGAGCAGTACTTC | CSVVPGQGTYEQYF